Sequencing of this T cell receptor (beta chain) was carried out in a study of technical replicates of blood from a handful of donors. Libraries were prepared by immunoSEQ multiplex PCR; TCRdb keeps only in-frame clonotypes and omits some of them. The sample shows around 100,000 clones, roughly 96% of them seen only once. CDR3 length equals 14 residues. Germline V gene data show CDR1 as SNHLY and CDR2 as FYNNEI. V lost 8 bases, J lost 1 base, and 14 bases lay in between. The sample was T cells isolated from PBMCs. The chain recombines TRBV2 with TRBJ1-1; D is possibly TRBD1 (5 bases). The origin of this receptor is a human donor in good health. CDR3 in DNA: TGTGCCAGCGTGGGGCCCGCCGGGAACACTGAAGCTTTCTTT. This codes for CASVGPAGNTEAFF.